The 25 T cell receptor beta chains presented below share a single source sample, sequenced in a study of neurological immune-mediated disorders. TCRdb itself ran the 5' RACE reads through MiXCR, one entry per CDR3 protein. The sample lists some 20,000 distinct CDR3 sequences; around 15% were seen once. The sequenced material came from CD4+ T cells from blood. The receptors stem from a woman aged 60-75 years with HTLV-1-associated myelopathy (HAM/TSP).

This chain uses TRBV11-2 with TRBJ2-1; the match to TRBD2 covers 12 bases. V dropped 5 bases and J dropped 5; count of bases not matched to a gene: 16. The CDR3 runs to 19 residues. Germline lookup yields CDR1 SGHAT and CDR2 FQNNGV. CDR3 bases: TGTGCCAGCAGCGATCGGATGACTAGCGGGAGCGGCGACCACAATGAGCAGTTCTTC. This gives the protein CASSDRMTSGSGDHNEQFF. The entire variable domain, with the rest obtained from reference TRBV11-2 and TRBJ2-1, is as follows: EAGVAQSPRYKIIEKRQSVAFWCNPISGHATLYWYQQILGQGPKLLIQFQNNGVVDDSQLPKDRFSAERLKGVDSTLKIQPAKLEDSAVYLCASSDRMTSGSGDHNEQFFGPGTRLTVL.

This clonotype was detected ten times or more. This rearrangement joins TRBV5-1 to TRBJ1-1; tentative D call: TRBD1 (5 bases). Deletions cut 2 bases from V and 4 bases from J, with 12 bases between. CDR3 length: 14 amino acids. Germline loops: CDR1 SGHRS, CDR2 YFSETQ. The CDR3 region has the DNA TGCGCCAGCAGCTTACAGGTTGAGGGCACTGAAGCTTTCTTT. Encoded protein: CASSLQVEGTEAFF.

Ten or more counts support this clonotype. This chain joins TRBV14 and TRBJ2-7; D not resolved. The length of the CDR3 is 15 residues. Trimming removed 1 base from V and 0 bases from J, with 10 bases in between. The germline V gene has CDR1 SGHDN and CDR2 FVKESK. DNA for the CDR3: TGTGCCAGCAGCCAAGGGTTGGTGGCCTCCTACGAGCAGTACTTC. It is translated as CASSQGLVASYEQYF.

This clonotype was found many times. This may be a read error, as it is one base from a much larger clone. The DNA of the CDR3 is TGTGCCAGCAGCTTGGGGGGGGTCCGGGGGGAGCAGTACTTC. Amino acids: CASSLGGVRGEQYF. V gene TRBV5-5 combines with J gene TRBJ2-7; tentatively, D is TRBD2 (6 bases). The ends were cut back, 0 bases at V and 7 bases at J, with 14 bases in the middle. The germline gives CDR1 SGHKS, CDR2 YYEKEE (reference sequence). The CDR3 spans 14 residues.

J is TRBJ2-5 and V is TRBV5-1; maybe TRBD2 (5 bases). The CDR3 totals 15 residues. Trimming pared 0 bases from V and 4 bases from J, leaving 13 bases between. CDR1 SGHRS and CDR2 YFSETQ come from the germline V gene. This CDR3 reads CASSLGRKGRETQYF. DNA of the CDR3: TGCGCCAGCAGCTTGGGGAGGAAGGGCCGAGAGACCCAGTACTTC. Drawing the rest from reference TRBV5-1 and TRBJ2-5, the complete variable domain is KAGVTQTPRYLIKTRGQQVTLSCSPISGHRSVSWYQQTPGQGLQFLFEYFSETQRNKGNFPGRFSGRQFSNSRSEMNVSTLELGDSALYLCASSLGRKGRETQYFGPGTRLLVL.

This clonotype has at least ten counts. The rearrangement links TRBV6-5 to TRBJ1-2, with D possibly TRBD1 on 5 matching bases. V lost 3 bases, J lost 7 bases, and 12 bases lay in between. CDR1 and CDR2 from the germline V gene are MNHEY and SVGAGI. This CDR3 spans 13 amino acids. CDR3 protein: CASSYIGAGGYTF. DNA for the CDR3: TGTGCCAGCAGTTATATCGGGGCCGGTGGCTACACCTTC.

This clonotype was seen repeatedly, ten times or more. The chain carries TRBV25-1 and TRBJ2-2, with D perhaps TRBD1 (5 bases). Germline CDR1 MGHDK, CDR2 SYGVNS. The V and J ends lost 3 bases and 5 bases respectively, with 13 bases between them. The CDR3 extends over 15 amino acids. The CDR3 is CASSDTARVTGELFF. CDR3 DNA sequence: TGTGCCAGCAGTGACACGGCCAGGGTGACCGGGGAGCTGTTTTTT. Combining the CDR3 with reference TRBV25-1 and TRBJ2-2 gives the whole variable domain EADIYQTPRYLVIGTGKKITLECSQTMGHDKMYWYQQDPGMELHLIHYSYGVNSTEKGDLSSESTVSRIRTEHFPLTLESARPSHTSQYLCASSDTARVTGELFFGEGSRLTVL.

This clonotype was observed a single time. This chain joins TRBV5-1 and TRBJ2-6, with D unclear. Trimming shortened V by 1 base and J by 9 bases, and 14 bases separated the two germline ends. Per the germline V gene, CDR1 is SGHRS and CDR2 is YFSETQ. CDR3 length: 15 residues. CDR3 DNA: TGCGCCAGCAGCTTGAGGGTGACTGGGTTCAACGTCCTGACTTTC. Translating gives CASSLRVTGFNVLTF. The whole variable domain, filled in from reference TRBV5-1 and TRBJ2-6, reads KAGVTQTPRYLIKTRGQQVTLSCSPISGHRSVSWYQQTPGQGLQFLFEYFSETQRNKGNFPGRFSGRQFSNSRSEMNVSTLELGDSALYLCASSLRVTGFNVLTFGAGSRLTVL.

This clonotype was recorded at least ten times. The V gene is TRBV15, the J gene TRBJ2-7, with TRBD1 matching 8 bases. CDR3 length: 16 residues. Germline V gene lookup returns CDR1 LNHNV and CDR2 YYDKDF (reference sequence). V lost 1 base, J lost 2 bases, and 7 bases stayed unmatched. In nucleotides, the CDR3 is TGTGCCACCAGCAGAGGTTACTCAGGGGGCCCCTACGAGCAGTACTTC. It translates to CATSRGYSGGPYEQYF.

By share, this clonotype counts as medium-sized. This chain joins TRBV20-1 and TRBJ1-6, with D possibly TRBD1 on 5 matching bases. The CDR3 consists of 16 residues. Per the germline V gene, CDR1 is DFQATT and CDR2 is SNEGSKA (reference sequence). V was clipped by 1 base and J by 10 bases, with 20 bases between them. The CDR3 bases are TGCAGTGCTAGAGTAGGTTTTGGCAGGGAGAGGTCACCCCTCCACTTT. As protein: CSARVGFGRERSPLHF.

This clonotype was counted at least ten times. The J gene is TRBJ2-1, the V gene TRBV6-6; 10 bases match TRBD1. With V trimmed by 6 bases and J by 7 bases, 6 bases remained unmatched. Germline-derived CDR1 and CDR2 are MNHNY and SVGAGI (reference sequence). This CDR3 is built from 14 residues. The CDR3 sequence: CASSPGQGSNEQFF. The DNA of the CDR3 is TGTGCCAGCAGCCCGGGACAGGGGTCAAATGAGCAGTTCTTC.

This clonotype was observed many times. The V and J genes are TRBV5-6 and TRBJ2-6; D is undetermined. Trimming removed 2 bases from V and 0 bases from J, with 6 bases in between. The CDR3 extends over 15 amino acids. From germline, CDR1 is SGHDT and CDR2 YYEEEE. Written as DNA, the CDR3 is TGTGCCAGCAGCTTAAGTCCCTCTGGGGCCAACGTCCTGACTTTC. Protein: CASSLSPSGANVLTF.

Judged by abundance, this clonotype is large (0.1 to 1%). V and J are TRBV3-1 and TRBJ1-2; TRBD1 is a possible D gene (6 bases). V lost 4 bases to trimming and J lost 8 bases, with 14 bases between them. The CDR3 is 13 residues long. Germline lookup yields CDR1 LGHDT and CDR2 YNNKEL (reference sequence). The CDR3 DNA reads TGTGCCAGCAGCCCGGGACAACTAAGCGGCTACACCTTC. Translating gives CASSPGQLSGYTF.

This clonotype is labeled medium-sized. CDR3 protein: CASSSGTGAVGYTF. In DNA form, the CDR3 reads TGCGCCAGCAGCTCCGGGACAGGGGCCGTTGGCTACACCTTC. This chain uses TRBV5-1 with TRBJ1-2; 10 bases fit TRBD1. The CDR3 covers 14 residues. Germline V lookup: CDR1 SGHRS, CDR2 YFSETQ. V dropped 3 bases and J dropped 7; count of bases not matched to a gene: 6.

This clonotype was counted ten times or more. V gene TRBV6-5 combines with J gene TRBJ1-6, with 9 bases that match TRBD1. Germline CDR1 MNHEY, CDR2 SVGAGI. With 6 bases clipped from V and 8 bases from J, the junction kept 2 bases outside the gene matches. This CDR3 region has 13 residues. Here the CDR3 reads CASRDRGHSPLHF. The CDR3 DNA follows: TGTGCCAGCAGGGACAGGGGACATTCACCCCTCCACTTT.

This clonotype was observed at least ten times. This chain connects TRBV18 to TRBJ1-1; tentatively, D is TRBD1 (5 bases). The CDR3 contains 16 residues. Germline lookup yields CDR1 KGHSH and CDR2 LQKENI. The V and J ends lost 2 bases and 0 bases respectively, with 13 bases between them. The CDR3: CASSPGTAVMNTEAFF. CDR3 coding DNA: TGTGCCAGCTCACCAGGGACGGCCGTCATGAACACTGAAGCTTTCTTT.

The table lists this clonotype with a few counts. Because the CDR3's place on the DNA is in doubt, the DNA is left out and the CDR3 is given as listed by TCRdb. The CDR3 sequence is CASSFYICSARPSGRANEQFF. V gene TRBV5-1 combines with J gene TRBJ2-1; the D call of TRBD2 is as the table states it, not checked on the DNA. Germline loops: CDR1 SGHRS, CDR2 YFSETQ. From its first to its last residue, the CDR3 has 21 amino acids.

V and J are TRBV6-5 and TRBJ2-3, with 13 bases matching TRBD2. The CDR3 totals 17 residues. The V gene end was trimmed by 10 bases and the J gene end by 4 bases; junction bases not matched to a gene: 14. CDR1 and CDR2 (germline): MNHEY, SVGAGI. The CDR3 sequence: CANSLGLAGDGSDTQYF. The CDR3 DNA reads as TGTGCCAATAGTCTTGGACTAGCGGGAGATGGGTCAGATACGCAGTATTTT.

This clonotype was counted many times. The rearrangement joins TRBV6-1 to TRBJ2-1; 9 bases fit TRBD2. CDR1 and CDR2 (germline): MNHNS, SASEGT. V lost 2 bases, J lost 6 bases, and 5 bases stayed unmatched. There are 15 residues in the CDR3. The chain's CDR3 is CASSENSGRGNEQFF. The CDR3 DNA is TGTGCCAGCAGTGAAAATAGCGGGAGAGGCAATGAGCAGTTCTTC.

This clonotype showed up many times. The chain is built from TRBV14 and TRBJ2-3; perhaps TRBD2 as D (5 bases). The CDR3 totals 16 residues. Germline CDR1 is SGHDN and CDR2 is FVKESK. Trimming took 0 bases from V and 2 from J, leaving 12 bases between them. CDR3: CASSQDLGLPTDTQYF. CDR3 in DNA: TGTGCCAGCAGCCAAGATCTAGGACTTCCCACAGATACGCAGTATTTT.

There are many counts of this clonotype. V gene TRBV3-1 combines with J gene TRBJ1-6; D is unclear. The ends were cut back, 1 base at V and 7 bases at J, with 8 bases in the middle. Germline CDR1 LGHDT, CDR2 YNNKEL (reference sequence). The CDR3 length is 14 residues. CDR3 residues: CASSQVSLNSPLHF. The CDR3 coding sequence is TGTGCCAGCAGCCAAGTCAGCCTAAATTCACCCCTCCACTTT. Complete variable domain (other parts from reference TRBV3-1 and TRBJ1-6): DTAVSQTPKYLVTQMGNDKSIKCEQNLGHDTMYWYKQDSKKFLKIMFSYNNKELIINETVPNRFSPKSPDKAHLNLHINSLELGDSAVYFCASSQVSLNSPLHFGNGTRLTVT.

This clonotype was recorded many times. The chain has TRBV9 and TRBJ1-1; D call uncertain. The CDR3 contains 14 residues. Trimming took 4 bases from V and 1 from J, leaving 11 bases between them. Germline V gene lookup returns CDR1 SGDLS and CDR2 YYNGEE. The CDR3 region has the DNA TGTGCCAGCAGCCCCACCACGGAGAACACTGAAGCTTTCTTT. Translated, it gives CASSPTTENTEAFF.

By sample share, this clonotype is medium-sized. The CDR3 region has the DNA TGTGCCAGCAGTAGGGGGGGACTAGCGGGGGCCCACGAGCAGTACTTC. Its protein is CASSRGGLAGAHEQYF. The chain employs TRBV6-6 and TRBJ2-7; 14 bases map to TRBD2. J was trimmed by 5 bases and V by 5 bases; bases with no gene match: 8. The germline V gene has CDR1 MNHNY and CDR2 SVGAGI (reference sequence). There are 16 residues in the CDR3.

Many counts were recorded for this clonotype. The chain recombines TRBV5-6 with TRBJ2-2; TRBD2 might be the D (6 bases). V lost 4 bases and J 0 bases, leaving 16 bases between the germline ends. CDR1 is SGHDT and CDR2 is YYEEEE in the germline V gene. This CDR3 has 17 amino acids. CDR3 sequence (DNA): TGTGCCAGCAGCCTCCCGGAGGGGCACGCGAACACCGGGGAGCTGTTTTTT. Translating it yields CASSLPEGHANTGELFF.

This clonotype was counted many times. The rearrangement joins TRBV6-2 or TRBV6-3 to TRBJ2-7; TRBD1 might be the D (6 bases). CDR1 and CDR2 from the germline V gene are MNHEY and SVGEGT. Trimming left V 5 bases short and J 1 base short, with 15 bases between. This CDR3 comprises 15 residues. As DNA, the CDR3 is TGTGCCAGCAGTCCTTCAATGCAGGGGTCCTACGAGCAGTACTTC. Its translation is CASSPSMQGSYEQYF.